The clone carrying this TCR beta chain has a single count. As yet, its antigen is unknown. The CDR3 length is 16 residues. V shed 5 bases, J shed 7 bases, and the junction held 13 bases outside the gene matches. Germline assignment: CDR1 MNHEY and CDR2 SMNVEV (reference sequence). The data stem from a study of shared clonotypes between healthy human individuals. Study-wide background: CD4 naive and memory got three plates each, CD8 naive two, CD8 memory one.

Method: immunoSEQ multiplex PCR; TCRdb's copy keeps in-frame clones and lacks some. The table includes about 600,000 clones, roughly 97% detected once. The study, taken as a whole, reports: A limitation of the genetic and exposure-history diversity represented arose from few donors. Sampling covered nothing but blood. Tissue TCR repertoires likely differ from those found in blood. Among the subsets, naive ones generally showed larger estimated richness than memory ones.

J is TRBJ2-7 and V is TRBV27, with TRBD2 identical over 11 bases. The TCR sequence derives from a young woman in good health. The sequencing sample was made of naive CD4+ T cells sorted from blood. Subset given: CD45RA+ positively selected. The CDR3 loop reads CASSNIGTSGGSEQYF. The CDR3 coding sequence is TGTGCCAGCAGTAATATCGGGACTAGCGGAGGCTCTGAGCAGTACTTC.